The source of this TCR beta chain is a study of glioma-infiltrating T cells. The iRepertoire nested amplicon-rescue multiplex PCR amplified TCR alpha and beta CDR3s from RNA. Tissue mRNA or PBMC total RNA, roughly 100-400 ng, went into one-step reverse transcription and amplification. TCRdb used MiXCR to reprocess the multiplex PCR reads, holding one entry per CDR3 protein. This table has about 410,000 distinct CDR3 sequences, less than 50% appearing once. This clonotype showed up just a few times. V was pared by 0 bases and J by 1 base, with 4 bases of the junction left unmatched. The V gene's germline CDR1 is ENHRY and CDR2 SYGVKD. CDR3 length: 16 residues.

The chain recombines TRBV10-3 with TRBJ2-7; TRBD1 aligns across 9 bases. The TCR sequence derives from a human donor with low-grade glioma or glioblastoma, undergoing nonglioma brain surgery, or in good health (not recorded which). Sequencing used glioma tissue, nonneoplastic brain tissue, or PBMCs (not recorded which). The CDR3 sequence is CAISESGGQGSYEQYF. The CDR3 bases are TGTGCCATCAGTGAGTCGGGTGGACAGGGGTCCTACGAGCAGTACTTC.